This entry describes one T cell receptor beta chain. Treatment meaning: oral pan-JAK inhibitor, 5-10 mg twice daily. Looked up from germline, CDR1 is SGHDT and CDR2 is YYEEEE. CDR3 size: 14 residues. V lost 3 bases and J lost 6, with 15 bases in between. RNA extraction and reverse transcription yielded cDNA as sequencing template. Here immunoSEQ multiplex PCR was the method, and the copy in TCRdb shows in-frame clones only, minus some. The repertoire consists of over 150,000 clones, with around half occurring once and the leading ten covering 11%. The data were obtained in a study of CD8+ T cells in alopecia areata.

The sample here was CD8+ T cells sorted from blood, taken at week 24, from a patient treated with tofacitinib. The gene calls are TRBV5-6 and TRBJ1-1; TRBD1 is a possible D gene (6 bases). The TCR comes from a human donor with alopecia areata. In nucleotides, the CDR3 is TGTGCCAGCAGCTCCCGTTGGGGGGCGGCTGAAGCTTTCTTT. This codes for CASSSRWGAAEAFF.